Listed below are T cell receptor beta chains from one sample, sequenced in a study of PD-1 blockade in classical Hodgkin lymphoma. Profiling relied on immunoSEQ multiplex PCR, and the TCRdb table lists in-frame clones only, not all of them. The table shows 43,000 or so clones, with 78% occurring only once. This material consisted of peripheral blood mononuclear cells (PBMCs), taken before the fourth cycle of nivolumab. The receptors stem from a human donor with classical Hodgkin lymphoma. Both conserved end residues are part of each CDR3. A D gene is named only where the DNA matches it firmly.

j_call d_call v_call cdr3_aa cdr3_nt
TRBJ2-7 TRBD1 TRBV6-1 CASSAHRGPDEQYF TGTGCCAGCAGTGCCCACAGGGGGCCCGACGAGCAGTACTTC
TRBJ2-5 . TRBV29-1 CSVGGDRQETQYF TGCAGCGTTGGGGGGGACAGACAAGAGACCCAGTACTTC
TRBJ1-5 TRBD1 TRBV30 CAWSTGGDQPQHF TGTGCCTGGAGTACAGGGGGCGATCAGCCCCAGCATTTT
TRBJ1-1 . TRBV7-9 CASSPVAFF TGTGCCAGCAGCCCGGTCGCTTTCTTT
TRBJ1-2 . TRBV20-1 CSANRGDGYTF TGCAGTGCTAACCGCGGTGATGGCTACACCTTC
TRBJ1-2 TRBD1 TRBV11-3 CASSLSQGGGYTF TGTGCCAGCAGCTTAAGCCAGGGGGGTGGCTACACCTTC
TRBJ2-7 . TRBV19 CASSIRGGEQYF TGTGCCAGTAGTATCCGAGGGGGTGAGCAGTACTTC
TRBJ1-1 . TRBV28 CASTNTQQEAFF TGTGCCAGCACAAACACACAACAAGAAGCTTTCTTT
TRBJ1-5 . TRBV9 CASSVGIGHQPQHF TGTGCCAGCAGCGTAGGTATAGGGCATCAGCCCCAGCATTTT
TRBJ1-4 . TRBV5-1 CASSLAGVMDEKLFF TGCGCCAGCAGCTTGGCGGGGGTGATGGATGAAAAACTGTTTTTT
TRBJ1-3 . TRBV5-6 CASSLVSISGNTIYF TGTGCCAGCAGCTTGGTTTCGATCTCTGGAAACACCATATATTTT